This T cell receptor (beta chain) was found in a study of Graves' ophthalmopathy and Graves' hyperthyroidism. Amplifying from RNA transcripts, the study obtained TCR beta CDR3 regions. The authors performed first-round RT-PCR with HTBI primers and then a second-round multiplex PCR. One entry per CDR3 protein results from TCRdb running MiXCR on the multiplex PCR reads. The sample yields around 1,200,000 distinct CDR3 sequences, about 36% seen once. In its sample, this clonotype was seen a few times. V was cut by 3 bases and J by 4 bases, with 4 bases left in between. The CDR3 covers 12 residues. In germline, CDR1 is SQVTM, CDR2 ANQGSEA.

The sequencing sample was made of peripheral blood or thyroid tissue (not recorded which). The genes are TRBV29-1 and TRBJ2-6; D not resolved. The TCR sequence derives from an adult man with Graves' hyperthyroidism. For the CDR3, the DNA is TGCAGCGTTGATGAAGGGGCCAACGTCCTGACTTTC. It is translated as CSVDEGANVLTF.